This passage covers 3 T cell receptor beta chains from one sample sequenced in a study of T cell responses to AZD1222 COVID-19 vaccine. The protocol was immunoSEQ multiplex PCR, while the TCRdb copy is restricted to in-frame clones and leaves out a portion. The data contain around 130,000 clones, 80% to 95% of them singletons. Sequenced here: peripheral blood, sampled on day 0 of AZD1222 vaccination. Every receptor here comes from an adult in good health.

The chain combines TRBV30 with TRBJ1-1, with 8 nucleotides matching TRBD1. Germline assignment: CDR1 GTSNPN and CDR2 SVGIG (reference sequence). The CDR3 runs to 14 residues. The V gene end was trimmed by 4 bases and the J gene end by 1 base; junction bases not matched to a gene: 5. CDR3 sequence: CAWTTGVQNTEAFF. The CDR3 nucleotides are TGTGCCTGGACGACAGGGGTCCAGAACACTGAAGCTTTCTTT. Combining the CDR3 with reference TRBV30 and TRBJ1-1 gives the whole variable domain SQTIHQWPATLVQPVGSPLSLECTVEGTSNPNLYWYRQAAGRGLQLLFYSVGIGQISSEVPQNLSASRPQDRQFILSSKKLLLSDSGFYLCAWTTGVQNTEAFFGQGTRLTVV.

This chain links TRBV7-2 with TRBJ1-5; D uncertain. Trimming took off 3 bases at V and 0 bases at J, with 12 bases between the two ends. There are 16 residues in the CDR3. Germline V CDR1 and CDR2: SGHTA, FQGNSA. As DNA, the CDR3 is TGTGCCAGCAGCTTCGCGGCAGTTGATAGCAATCAGCCCCAGCATTTT. This encodes CASSFAAVDSNQPQHF.

This clone appeared once. The chain uses TRBV12-3 or TRBV12-4 and TRBJ1-2; TRBD1 is a possible D gene (5 bases). V lost 6 bases and J 6 bases, leaving 11 bases between the germline ends. CDR3 length equals 12 residues. CDR3 in amino acids: CASRLTGHGYTF. Written as DNA, the CDR3 is TGTGCCAGCAGGCTTACGGGGCATGGCTACACCTTC.